This is a list of T cell receptor beta chains from one sample in a study of regulatory T cells in long-lasting Graves disease. In TCRdb, the multiplex PCR reads were re-called with MiXCR into one record per CDR3 protein. The profile shows over 350,000 distinct CDR3 sequences, around 15% of them singletons. The same specimen was also included in a second study, on T cells in Graves' hyperthyroidism and ophthalmopathy.

The sample consisted of peripheral blood mononuclear cells (PBMCs), taken at new diagnosis, from a patient treated with antithyroid drugs. These TCRs come from a woman aged 50 to 60 with Graves disease. CDR3s include the opening cysteine and the closing phenylalanine or tryptophan. The order of the fields is clone size, V gene, J gene, D gene, CDR3 DNA, CDR3 protein. D genes are given only for firm matches. Only part of the rows carry a size: once, few, many, or a class if the clone is expanded.

size: many
V: TRBV15
J: TRBJ2-7
D: -
DNA: TGTGCCACCAGCAGTCGAGGAGGGGGAACGGGCGAGCAGTACTTC
CDR3: CATSSRGGGTGEQYF

size: many
V: TRBV7-3
J: TRBJ2-1
D: -
DNA: TGTGCCAGCAGCTTAAACCCTTTCGGACCCTCCTACAATGAGCAGTTCTTC
CDR3: CASSLNPFGPSYNEQFF

size: many
V: TRBV5-1
J: TRBJ2-1
D: -
DNA: TGTGCCAGCAGCTTAGGCGGGGACAATGAGCAGTTCTTC
CDR3: CASSLGGDNEQFF

size: many
V: TRBV28
J: TRBJ2-7
D: TRBD2
DNA: TGTGCCAGCAGGTCTAGCGGGAGTTACGAGCAGTACTTC
CDR3: CASRSSGSYEQYF

size: many
V: TRBV5-1
J: TRBJ2-5
D: TRBD1
DNA: TGCGCCAGCAGCCCGGGACAGGGGGTCGAGACCCAGTACTTC
CDR3: CASSPGQGVETQYF

size: -
V: TRBV28
J: TRBJ1-2
D: -
DNA: TGTGCCAGCAGGAGGGTTGCGGGCGGCTACACCTTC
CDR3: CASRRVAGGYTF

size: many
V: TRBV7-8
J: TRBJ2-1
D: -
DNA: TGTGCCAGCAGCCCTAGGGACGCCTACAATGAGCAGTTCTTC
CDR3: CASSPRDAYNEQFF

size: -
V: TRBV7-3
J: TRBJ2-1
D: -
DNA: TGTGCCAGCAGCCGGGGACATAACAATGAGCAGTTCTTC
CDR3: CASSRGHNNEQFF

size: many
V: TRBV10-3
J: TRBJ1-1
D: -
DNA: TGTGCCATCAGTTTGGCAGAGAACACTGAAGCTTTCTTT
CDR3: CAISLAENTEAFF

size: few
V: TRBV5-5
J: TRBJ2-3
D: -
DNA: TGTGCCAGCAGCTTGGTCAGGACTATCACAGATACGCAGTATTTT
CDR3: CASSLVRTITDTQYF

size: -
V: TRBV5-1
J: TRBJ2-1
D: TRBD2
DNA: TGCGCCAGCAGCCTCCGGACTAGCTACAATGAGCAGTTCTTC
CDR3: CASSLRTSYNEQFF

size: -
V: TRBV20-1
J: TRBJ2-7
D: -
DNA: TGCAGTGCTAGCCGAAGACTAGGGGATCGCGAGCAGTACTTC
CDR3: CSASRRLGDREQYF

size: many
V: TRBV3-1
J: TRBJ2-3
D: -
DNA: TGTGCCAGCAGCCCCCTTTCCCAGGTGGTTACGCAGTATTTT
CDR3: CASSPLSQVVTQYF

size: many
V: TRBV28
J: TRBJ2-1
D: TRBD2
DNA: TGTGCCAGCAGTTTAAGGAGCGGGGGGGAGGCTTACAATGAGCAGTTCTTC
CDR3: CASSLRSGGEAYNEQFF

size: few
V: TRBV15
J: TRBJ2-3
D: TRBD2
DNA: TGTGTCACCAGCAGGGGACCCGGGACTAGCGGAGGCGGGCCCACAGATACGCAGTATTTT
CDR3: CVTSRGPGTSGGGPTDTQYF

size: many
V: TRBV2
J: TRBJ2-7
D: -
DNA: TGTGCCAGCAGGCCGCAGGGACCCGAGCAGTACTTC
CDR3: CASRPQGPEQYF

size: -
V: TRBV3-1
J: TRBJ1-1
D: -
DNA: TGTGCCAGCAGCCAAAGACGGGCCAGGATGAACACTGAAGCTTTCTTT
CDR3: CASSQRRARMNTEAFF

size: many
V: TRBV30
J: TRBJ1-2
D: -
DNA: TGTGCCTGGAGTGTAGGATATGGCTACACCTTC
CDR3: CAWSVGYGYTF

size: -
V: TRBV6-9
J: TRBJ2-6
D: TRBD2
DNA: TGTGCCAGCAGTTCCCAAAAGGCGGGGGGACCCTCTGGGGCCAACGTCCTGACTTTC
CDR3: CASSSQKAGGPSGANVLTF

size: -
V: TRBV19
J: TRBJ1-4
D: TRBD1
DNA: TGTGCCACCGCGGTAACAGGGGGCTACGAAAAACTGTTTTTT
CDR3: CATAVTGGYEKLFF

size: -
V: TRBV7-9
J: TRBJ1-2
D: -
DNA: TGTGCCAGCAGCTTAGAGGAGAGTGGCTACACCTTC
CDR3: CASSLEESGYTF

size: many
V: TRBV28
J: TRBJ2-7
D: -
DNA: TGTGCCAGCAGCTCGCCGTCTTCATACGAGCAGTACTTC
CDR3: CASSSPSSYEQYF

size: many
V: TRBV9
J: TRBJ2-7
D: TRBD2
DNA: TGTGCCAGCAGCGGTAGCGGGAGTGGGTACGAGCAGTACTTC
CDR3: CASSGSGSGYEQYF

size: many
V: TRBV7-3
J: TRBJ2-1
D: -
DNA: TGTGCCAGCAGCTCCGAAACCTTCAATGAGCAGTTCTTC
CDR3: CASSSETFNEQFF

size: -
V: TRBV10-3
J: TRBJ2-1
D: TRBD2
DNA: TGTGCCATCAGTGCTAGCGGGAGTTTCTACAATGAGCAGTTCTTC
CDR3: CAISASGSFYNEQFF

size: -
V: TRBV6-1
J: TRBJ1-3
D: -
DNA: TGTGCCAGCAGTGAAGCGCGATGGGGGAGTGGGAACACCATATATTTT
CDR3: CASSEARWGSGNTIYF

size: -
V: TRBV5-1
J: TRBJ2-3
D: TRBD2
DNA: TGCGCCAGCAGCGACCCGGGACTAGCGGGAGGGCTCGGTACAGATACGCAGTATTTT
CDR3: CASSDPGLAGGLGTDTQYF

size: many
V: TRBV29-1
J: TRBJ1-1
D: -
DNA: TGCAGCGTTGCCGGGGCAACTGAAGCTTTCTTT
CDR3: CSVAGATEAFF

size: -
V: TRBV14
J: TRBJ1-3
D: -
DNA: TGTGCCAGCAGCCAAGTTCGGTTCTCTGGAAACACCATATATTTT
CDR3: CASSQVRFSGNTIYF

size: few
V: TRBV28
J: TRBJ2-2
D: TRBD2
DNA: TGTGCCAGCAGTTCGGGGCTAGCGGGAGGGCAGGTCACCGGGGAGCTGTTTTTT
CDR3: CASSSGLAGGQVTGELFF

size: few
V: TRBV27
J: TRBJ2-1
D: TRBD1
DNA: TGTGCCAGCAACTCTGGGACAGGCACCTACAATGAGCAGTTCTTC
CDR3: CASNSGTGTYNEQFF

size: once
V: TRBV2
J: TRBJ2-1
D: -
DNA: TGTGCCAGCAGTGAAGAGCGTGTTGCTGAGCAGTTCTTC
CDR3: CASSEERVAEQFF

size: once
V: TRBV7-9
J: TRBJ1-3
D: -
DNA: TGTGCCAGCAGCTTAGCAATAGCTGGAAACACCATATATTTT
CDR3: CASSLAIAGNTIYF

size: few
V: TRBV19
J: TRBJ2-1
D: -
DNA: TGTGCCAGTTCTTCCGAAAGCTCCTACAATGAGCAGTTCTTC
CDR3: CASSSESSYNEQFF